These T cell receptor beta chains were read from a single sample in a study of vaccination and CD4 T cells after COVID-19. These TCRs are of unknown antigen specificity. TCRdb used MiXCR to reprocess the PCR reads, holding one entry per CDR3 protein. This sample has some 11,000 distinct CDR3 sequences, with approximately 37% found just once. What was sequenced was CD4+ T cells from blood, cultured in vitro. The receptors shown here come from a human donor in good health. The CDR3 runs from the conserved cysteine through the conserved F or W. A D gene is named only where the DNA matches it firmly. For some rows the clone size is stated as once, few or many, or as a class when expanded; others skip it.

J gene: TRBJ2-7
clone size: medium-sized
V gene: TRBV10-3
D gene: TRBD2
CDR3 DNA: TGTGCCACCTTTTCTAGCGGATCCTCCTACGAGCAGTACTTC
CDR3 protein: CATFSSGSSYEQYF

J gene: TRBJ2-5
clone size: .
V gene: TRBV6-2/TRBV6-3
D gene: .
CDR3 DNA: TGTGCCAGCAGCCTCCATAGCGGAGTTGGGCGAGAGACCCAGTACTTC
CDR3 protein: CASSLHSGVGRETQYF

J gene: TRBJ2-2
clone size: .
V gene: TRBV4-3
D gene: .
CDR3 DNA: TGCGCCAGCAGTAAGGGTCACACCGGGGAGCTGTTTTTT
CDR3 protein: CASSKGHTGELFF

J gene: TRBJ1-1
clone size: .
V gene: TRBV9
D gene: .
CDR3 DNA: TGTGCCAGCAGCGTAGGTGGAGGGCGAACTGAAGCTTTCTTT
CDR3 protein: CASSVGGGRTEAFF

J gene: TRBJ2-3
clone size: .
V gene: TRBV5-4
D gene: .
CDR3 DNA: TGTGCCAGCAGCTCCCCTAGCACAGATACGCAGTATTTT
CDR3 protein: CASSSPSTDTQYF

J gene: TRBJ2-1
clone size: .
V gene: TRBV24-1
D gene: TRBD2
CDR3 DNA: TGTGCCACCAGTGATTTTCTAGCGGGGGTTTACAATGAGCAGTTCTTC
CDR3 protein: CATSDFLAGVYNEQFF

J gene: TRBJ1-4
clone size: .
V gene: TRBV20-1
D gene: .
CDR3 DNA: TGCAGTGCTAGAAAGACTGAAAAACTGTTTTTT
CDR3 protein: CSARKTEKLFF

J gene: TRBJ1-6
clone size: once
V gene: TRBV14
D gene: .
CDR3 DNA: TGTGCCAGCAGCAGGGTCATGGGGTATAATTCACCCCTCCACTTT
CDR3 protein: CASSRVMGYNSPLHF

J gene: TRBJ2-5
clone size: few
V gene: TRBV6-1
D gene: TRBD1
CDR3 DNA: TGTGCCAGCAGTCCCACAGGGGTGAGGGAAGAGACCCAGTACTTC
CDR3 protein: CASSPTGVREETQYF

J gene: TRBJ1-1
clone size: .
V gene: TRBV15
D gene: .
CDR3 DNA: TGTGCCACCAGCAGAATCTCTACAGGAGAGAACACTGAAGCTTTCTTT
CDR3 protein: CATSRISTGENTEAFF

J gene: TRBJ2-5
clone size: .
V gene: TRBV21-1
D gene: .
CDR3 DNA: TGTGCCAGCAGCCCAACCGGGACAGGGGAAGAGACCCAGTACTTC
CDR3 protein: CASSPTGTGEETQYF

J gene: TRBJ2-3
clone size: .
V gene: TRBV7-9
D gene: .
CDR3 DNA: TGTGCCAGCAGACCGGCGGCCAGCACAGATACGCAGTATTTT
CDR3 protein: CASRPAASTDTQYF

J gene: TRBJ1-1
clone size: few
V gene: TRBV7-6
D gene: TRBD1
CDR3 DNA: TGTGCCAGCAGCTTAGGGACAGGGGACACTGAAGCTTTCTTT
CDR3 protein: CASSLGTGDTEAFF

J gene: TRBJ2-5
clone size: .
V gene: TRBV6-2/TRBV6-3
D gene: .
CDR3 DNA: TGTGCCAGCAGTCCCCAGGAGACCCAGTACTTC
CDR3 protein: CASSPQETQYF

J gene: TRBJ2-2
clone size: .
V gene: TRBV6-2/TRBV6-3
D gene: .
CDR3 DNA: TGTGCCAGCAGTTACTCGCGCAGGACGAACACCGGGGAGCTGTTTTTT
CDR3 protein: CASSYSRRTNTGELFF

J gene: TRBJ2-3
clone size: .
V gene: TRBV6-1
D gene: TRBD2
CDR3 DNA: TGTGCCAGCAGACCGAACCGACTAGCGGGAGTCCCAGATACGCAGTATTTT
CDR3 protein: CASRPNRLAGVPDTQYF

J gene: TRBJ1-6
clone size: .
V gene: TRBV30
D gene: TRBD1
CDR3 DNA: TGTGCCTGGAGTCAGGGGGTAAAGGATTCACCCCTCCACTTT
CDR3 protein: CAWSQGVKDSPLHF

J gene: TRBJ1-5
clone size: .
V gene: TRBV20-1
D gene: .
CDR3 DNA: TGCAGTGCAAGATGGGGGGTGAAGCAGCCCCAGCATTTT
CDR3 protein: CSARWGVKQPQHF

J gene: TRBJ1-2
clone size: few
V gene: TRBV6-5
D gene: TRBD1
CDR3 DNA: TGTGCCAGCAGTTTGGGACAGGGTAACCCCATCTTC
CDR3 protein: CASSLGQGNPIF

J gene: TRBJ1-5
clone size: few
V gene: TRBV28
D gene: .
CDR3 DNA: TGTGCCAGCATCCCAGGGAGCAATCAGCCCCAGCATTTT
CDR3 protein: CASIPGSNQPQHF

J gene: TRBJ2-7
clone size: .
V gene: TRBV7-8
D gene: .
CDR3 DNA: TGTGCCAGCAGCCTAGACGCTCCTACCTACGAGCAGTACTTC
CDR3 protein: CASSLDAPTYEQYF

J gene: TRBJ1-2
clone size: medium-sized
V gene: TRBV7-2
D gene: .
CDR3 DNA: TGTGCCAGCAGCTTAGGGCTTGACTTCGGCTATGGCTACACCTTC
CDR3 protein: CASSLGLDFGYGYTF

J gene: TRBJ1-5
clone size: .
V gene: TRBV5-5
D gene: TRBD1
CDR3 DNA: TGTGCCAGCAGCGCCACTTTCCGGGACAGGGTTTTACATCAGCCCCAGCATTTT
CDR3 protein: CASSATFRDRVLHQPQHF

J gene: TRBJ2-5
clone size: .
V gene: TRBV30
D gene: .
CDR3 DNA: TGTGCCTGGAGGCCCACAGGCCCTGGTGAGACCCAGTACTTC
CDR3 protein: CAWRPTGPGETQYF

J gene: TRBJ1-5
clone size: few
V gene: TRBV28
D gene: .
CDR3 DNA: TGTGCCAGCACCCCCTCCCGCTGGGGCGCGAGCAATCAGCCCCAGCATTTT
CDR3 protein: CASTPSRWGASNQPQHF

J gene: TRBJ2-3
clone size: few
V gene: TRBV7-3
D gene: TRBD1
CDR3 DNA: TGTGCCAGCAGCGCGACAGGGGCAGATACGCAGTATTTT
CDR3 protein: CASSATGADTQYF

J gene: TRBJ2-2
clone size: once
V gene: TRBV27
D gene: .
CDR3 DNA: TGTGCCAGCAGTTTTACGCAAGCGATCACCGGGGAGCTGTTTTTT
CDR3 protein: CASSFTQAITGELFF

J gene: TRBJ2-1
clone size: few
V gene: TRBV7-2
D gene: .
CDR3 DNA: TGTGCCAGCAGCCGGATCGGAGGGAGACCTGGAAATGAGCAGTTCTTC
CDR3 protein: CASSRIGGRPGNEQFF

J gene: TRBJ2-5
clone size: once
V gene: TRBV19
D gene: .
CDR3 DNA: TGTGCCAGTAGTATAACACAAGAGACCCAGTACTTC
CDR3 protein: CASSITQETQYF

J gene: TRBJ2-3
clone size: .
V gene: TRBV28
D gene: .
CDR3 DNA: TGTGCCAGCAGAACAAGCACAGATACGCAGTATTTT
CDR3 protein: CASRTSTDTQYF

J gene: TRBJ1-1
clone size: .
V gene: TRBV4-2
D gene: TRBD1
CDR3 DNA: TGTGCCAGCAGCCAAGGGCGGGACAGAGAAGCTTTCTTT
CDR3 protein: CASSQGRDREAFF

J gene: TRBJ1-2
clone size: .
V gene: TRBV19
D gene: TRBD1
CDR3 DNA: TGTGCCAGTAGCCCCGGGACAGTTATTTATGGCTACACCTTC
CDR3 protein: CASSPGTVIYGYTF